The next 10 T cell receptor beta chains were all read from a single sample in a study of T cell responses to AZD1222 COVID-19 vaccine. Libraries were prepared by immunoSEQ multiplex PCR; TCRdb keeps only in-frame clonotypes and omits some of them. In the table there are 150,000 to 160,000 clones, 80% to 90% of which are singletons. The specimen comprised peripheral blood, sampled on day 0 of MenACWY control vaccination. The origin of the receptors is an adult in good health.

CDR3 residues: CASSIPPGVDEQFF. CDR3 bases: TGTGCCAGTAGTATCCCCCCAGGGGTCGATGAGCAGTTCTTC. The chain employs TRBV19 and TRBJ2-1; D possibly corresponds to TRBD1 (6 bases). The CDR3 loop spans 14 amino acids. CDR1 and CDR2 (germline): LNHDA, SQIVND (reference sequence). The V and J ends lost 3 bases and 8 bases respectively, with 14 bases between them.

V usage is TRBV6-5 and J usage is TRBJ1-3; tentatively, D is TRBD1 (6 bases). V was clipped by 0 bases and J by 0 bases, with 9 bases between them. Germline V lookup: CDR1 MNHEY, CDR2 SVGAGI. The length of the CDR3 is 16 residues. The chain's CDR3 is CASSYSRGASGNTIYF. The CDR3 DNA reads as TGTGCCAGCAGTTACTCGAGGGGGGCCTCTGGAAACACCATATATTTT.

The V and J genes are TRBV7-9 and TRBJ2-2; D gene uncertain. Trimming left V 3 bases short and J 5 bases short, with 13 bases between. Per germline, CDR1 SEHNR and CDR2 FQNEAQ (reference sequence). This CDR3 comprises 15 residues. CDR3 protein: CASSFKNLGTGELFF. The CDR3, as DNA: TGTGCCAGCAGCTTTAAAAACCTAGGTACCGGGGAGCTGTTTTTT.

Only a few counts were recorded for this clone. V usage is TRBV3-1 (or the pseudogene TRBV3-2) and J usage is TRBJ1-2; a weak D match, TRBD1 (6 bases). This CDR3 is 16 amino acids long. V was shortened by 1 base and J by 3 bases, with 15 bases between the two germline ends. Looked up from germline, CDR1 is LGHDT and CDR2 is YNNKEL (reference sequence). The CDR3 region has the DNA TGTGCCAGCAGCCAAGGTTATTGGGGGGCCGACTATGGCTACACCTTC. Translating it yields CASSQGYWGADYGYTF.

The rearrangement links TRBV2 to TRBJ1-2; possible D gene TRBD1, 5 bases. V lost 3 bases to trimming and J lost 0 bases, with 11 bases between them. Germline values: CDR1 SNHLY, CDR2 FYNNEI. The CDR3 spans 15 residues. CDR3 nucleotides: TGTGCCAGCAGTGATCTGGGGCCAGCTAACTATGGCTACACCTTC. It translates to CASSDLGPANYGYTF.

This clone was observed once. The chain uses TRBV25-1 and TRBJ1-4; a possible D gene is TRBD1 (6 bases). Germline lookup yields CDR1 MGHDK and CDR2 SYGVNS. Deletions cut 1 base from V and 7 bases from J, with 13 bases between. This CDR3 has 15 residues. CDR3 sequence: CASSESTGWSEKLFF. The CDR3 DNA reads as TGTGCCAGCAGTGAATCAACAGGGTGGAGTGAAAAACTGTTTTTT.

The chain recombines TRBV2 with TRBJ1-3, with D possibly being TRBD1 (6 bases). Trimming cost V 4 bases and J 6 bases, with 10 bases left between them. This CDR3 is built from 13 residues. CDR1 and CDR2 from the germline V gene are SNHLY and FYNNEI. The CDR3 region is CASSATGSNTIYF. The CDR3, as DNA: TGTGCCAGCAGTGCCACAGGGTCAAACACCATATATTTT.

The chain carries TRBV27 and TRBJ2-2; D uncertain. Germline lookup yields CDR1 MNHEY and CDR2 SMNVEV (reference sequence). This CDR3 is built from 12 residues. V was clipped by 3 bases and J by 7 bases, with 6 bases between them. The CDR3: CASSLFGGELFF. The CDR3 region has the DNA TGTGCCAGCAGTTTGTTTGGCGGGGAGCTGTTTTTT.

This sequence joins TRBV3-1 (or the pseudogene TRBV3-2) and TRBJ1-1; perhaps TRBD1 as D (5 bases). Germline CDR1 reads LGHDT; CDR2 reads YNNKEL (reference sequence). The CDR3 consists of 13 residues. Trimming took 4 bases from V and 5 from J, leaving 11 bases between them. The CDR3 here is CASSLRGGTEAFF. CDR3 DNA sequence: TGTGCCAGCAGCCTGAGGGGTGGGACTGAAGCTTTCTTT.

CDR3 nucleotide sequence: TGCGCCAGCAGGCCGACAGGGCTTGATTCACCCCTCCACTTT. Translation gives CASRPTGLDSPLHF. The chain links TRBV5-1 to TRBJ1-6; the match to TRBD1 covers 7 bases. The CDR3 has 14 amino acids. Looked up from germline, CDR1 is SGHRS and CDR2 is YFSETQ. J was trimmed by 8 bases and V by 5 bases; bases with no gene match: 7.